This TCR beta chain was sequenced during a study of HIV-infected children after antiretroviral therapy interruption. The J segment lost 0 bases and the V segment lost 3 bases, leaving 2 bases of the junction unmatched. Germline lookup yields CDR1 KGHSH and CDR2 LQKENI. This CDR3 region has 15 residues. RNA-based 3' RACE libraries used unique molecular identifiers. From the 3' RACE reads, TCRdb called clonotypes with MiXCR, one entry per CDR3 protein. Counted here are fewer than 20,000 distinct CDR3 sequences, about 3.4% occurring once; the ten biggest clones make up less than 6%. This clonotype showed up many times. As for treatment: PENTA 11 planned treatment interruption arm or continuous ART arm. Samples needed at least 5 million viable cryopreserved PBMCs.

The sample in question was CD45RA+ CD4+ T cells from PBMCs, obtained from a donor given antiretroviral therapy, either interrupted or continuous. The subset denotes: naive CD4+ CD45RA+ CD45RO- T cells. This clonotype was sampled from a child aged 2-17 years with HIV. J is TRBJ1-3 and V is TRBV18, with 7 bases fitting TRBD1. DNA for the CDR3: TGTGCCAGCTCACCGGGACAGAACTCTGGAAACACCATATATTTT. Translating gives CASSPGQNSGNTIYF.